The next 30 T cell receptor beta chains were all read from a single sample in a study of response to subunit inactivated influenza vaccine. TCRdb ran MiXCR on the RT-PCR reads and lists one entry per CDR3 protein. The table lists 540,000 or so distinct CDR3 sequences, 10% to 15% of them singletons. The sample was PBMCs from blood, taken roughly 6 weeks after vaccination. The receptors were sampled from a man between 45 and 60 years old who received an inactivated influenza vaccine.

In its sample, this clonotype was seen a few times. This chain joins TRBV29-1 and TRBJ2-2, with 7 bases that match TRBD1. This CDR3 has 14 amino acids. Trimming cost V 4 bases and J 0 bases; bases outside gene matches: 2. Germline CDR1 SQVTM, CDR2 ANQGSEA. In DNA form, the CDR3 reads TGCAGCGTTGTTGGGACAGCGAACACCGGGGAGCTGTTTTTT. This gives the protein CSVVGTANTGELFF.

This clonotype was counted many times. V gene TRBV12-3 or TRBV12-4 combines with J gene TRBJ1-5, with a tentative D call TRBD1 (5 bases). This CDR3 has 14 amino acids. Between the trimmed V and J ends, which lost 5 bases and 6 bases, there was a span of 14 bases. The CDR3 nucleotides are TGTGCCAGCAGTCTTGAACCAGGGTTTCAGCCCCAGCATTTT. Translated, it gives CASSLEPGFQPQHF.

This chain joins TRBV7-8 and TRBJ1-1; 8 bases align to TRBD1. J lost 0 bases, V lost 5 bases, and 2 bases had no gene match. This CDR3 contains 14 residues. The germline gives CDR1 SGHVS, CDR2 FQNEAQ. CDR3 DNA: TGTGCCAGCAGCCCGGACAGGGTGAACACTGAAGCTTTCTTT. It specifies CASSPDRVNTEAFF.

This clonotype was seen a handful of times. The rearrangement uses TRBV29-1 and TRBJ2-1; D is uncertain. The germline V gene encodes CDR1 SQVTM and CDR2 ANQGSEA. With 4 bases removed from V and 3 bases from J, the gap between germline ends came to 13 bases. The CDR3 is 14 residues long. The CDR3 sequence is CSVVIRGNYNEQFF. The DNA of the CDR3 is TGCAGCGTTGTAATCCGCGGAAACTACAATGAGCAGTTCTTC.

The rearrangement uses TRBV7-2 and TRBJ2-7, with a possible D match to TRBD2 (6 bases). The CDR3 is made up of 17 amino acids. Trimming cost V 1 base and J 6 bases, with 22 bases left between them. Per germline, CDR1 SGHTA and CDR2 FQGNSA. The chain's CDR3 is CASSLGGTGTPKAEQYF. The DNA of the CDR3 is TGTGCCAGCAGCTTAGGCGGGACCGGGACTCCTAAGGCCGAGCAGTACTTC.

The V gene is TRBV11-2, the J gene TRBJ2-3; D is uncertain. From germline, CDR1 is SGHAT and CDR2 FQNNGV. Trimming shortened V by 5 bases and J by 7 bases, and 7 bases separated the two germline ends. This CDR3 has 11 amino acids. CDR3 loop: CASSILNTQYF. The CDR3, as DNA: TGTGCCAGCAGCATTCTTAATACGCAGTATTTT.

This clonotype was recorded at least ten times. V and J are TRBV28 and TRBJ2-5; 7 nucleotides line up with TRBD2. The length of the CDR3 is 15 residues. Losses at the gene ends were 3 bases for V and 5 bases for J; bases not matched to a gene: 9. CDR1 is MDHEN and CDR2 is SYDVKM in the germline V gene. The CDR3 region has the DNA TGTGCCAGCAGTTTCCCTAGCGGTTCAGTGGAGACCCAGTACTTC. Its protein is CASSFPSGSVETQYF. Full variable domain (outside the CDR3, taken from reference TRBV28 and TRBJ2-5): DVKVTQSSRYLVKRTGEKVFLECVQDMDHENMFWYRQDPGLGLRLIYFSYDVKMKEKGDIPEGYSVSREKKERFSLILESASTNQTSMYLCASSFPSGSVETQYFGPGTRLLVL.

The V call is TRBV7-3, the J call TRBJ2-3; 8 bases map to TRBD2. The germline V gene has CDR1 SGHTA and CDR2 FQGTGA. CDR3 length: 14 amino acids. V lost 8 bases, J lost 10 bases, and 14 bases stayed unmatched. The CDR3 nucleotides are TGTGCCAGCGCAATCGGGACTAGTGGGTACGCGCAGTATTTT. Protein sequence: CASAIGTSGYAQYF.

This clonotype was seen more than once but under ten times. The V and J genes are TRBV7-2 and TRBJ1-4, with a tentative D call TRBD1 (6 bases). The germline V gene has CDR1 SGHTA and CDR2 FQGNSA. The length of the CDR3 is 15 residues. Deletions cut 1 base from V and 8 bases from J, with 14 bases between. CDR3 bases: TGTGCCAGCAGCTTAGTGGGGGCGGTAAACGAAAAACTGTTTTTT. This codes for CASSLVGAVNEKLFF. Combining the CDR3 with reference TRBV7-2 and TRBJ1-4 gives the whole variable domain GAGVSQSPSNKVTEKGKDVELRCDPISGHTALYWYRQSLGQGLEFLIYFQGNSAPDKSGLPSDRFSAERTGGSVSTLTIQRTQQEDSAVYLCASSLVGAVNEKLFFGSGTQLSVL.

The chain carries TRBV20-1 and TRBJ1-5; D is unresolved. CDR1 and CDR2 (germline): DFQATT, SNEGSKA (reference sequence). Trimming stripped 0 bases from V and 1 base from J, with 13 bases between. This CDR3 is 16 amino acids long. DNA for the CDR3: TGCAGTGCTAGAGATTATAGGGATATGAGCAATCAGCCCCAGCATTTT. Residues: CSARDYRDMSNQPQHF.

This clonotype was picked up a small number of times. The chain joins TRBV5-1 to TRBJ1-5, with TRBD1 matching 7 bases. Germline values: CDR1 SGHRS, CDR2 YFSETQ. Unmatched junction bases numbered 7, after V lost 1 base and J lost 6 bases. The CDR3 totals 15 residues. CDR3 residues: CASSLRGGAGQPQHF. CDR3 sequence (DNA): TGCGCCAGCAGCTTGCGAGGGGGCGCGGGTCAGCCCCAGCATTTT.

This clonotype has ten or more counts. V is TRBV10-3 and J is TRBJ2-1; TRBD1 aligns across 11 bases. V lost 6 bases to trimming and J lost 16 bases; unmatched junction nucleotides: 11. This CDR3 spans 13 amino acids. The germline V gene has CDR1 ENHRY and CDR2 SYGVKD. The CDR3 protein is CAIRVTRDRGEFF. The CDR3 DNA sequence: TGTGCCATCAGAGTTACTCGGGACAGGGGGGAATTCTTC.

This clonotype was detected many times. This chain connects TRBV5-1 to TRBJ1-1; D is possibly TRBD1 (5 bases). The CDR3 extends over 14 amino acids. CDR1 and CDR2 (germline): SGHRS, YFSETQ. V was shortened by 4 bases and J by 1 base, with 11 bases between the two germline ends. The chain's CDR3 is CASSTGTGNTEAFF. CDR3 nucleotides: TGCGCCAGCAGCACCGGGACGGGGAACACTGAAGCTTTCTTT.

This chain uses TRBV6-5 with TRBJ1-1; D uncertain. V was pared by 4 bases and J by 0 bases, with 21 bases between. The CDR3 contains 18 residues. The germline gives CDR1 MNHEY, CDR2 SVGAGI. CDR3 sequence reads: CASSWSRLYRFMNTEAFF. CDR3 in DNA: TGTGCCAGCAGTTGGTCGAGGTTGTACAGATTTATGAACACTGAAGCTTTCTTT.

J is TRBJ2-7 and V is TRBV20-1, with 8 bases fitting TRBD1. The ends lost 6 bases at V and 3 bases at J; junction bases unmatched: 10. The germline V gene encodes CDR1 DFQATT and CDR2 SNEGSKA (reference sequence). This CDR3 region has 14 residues. The CDR3: CSARQTGAFYEQYF. The CDR3 DNA reads as TGCAGTGCAAGACAGACAGGGGCGTTCTACGAGCAGTACTTC.

In this sample, this clonotype turned up a few times. The chain combines TRBV3-1 with TRBJ1-2, with D perhaps matching TRBD1 (6 bases). The ends were cut back, 4 bases at V and 4 bases at J, with 13 bases in the middle. CDR1 and CDR2 from the germline V gene are LGHDT and YNNKEL (reference sequence). The CDR3 sequence is 14 residues long. The CDR3 region has the DNA TGTGCCAGCAGCCCCATACAGGGTGGCTATGGCTACACCTTC. Encoded protein: CASSPIQGGYGYTF.

This clonotype has at least ten counts. In DNA form, the CDR3 reads TGTGCCAGCAGAGCTAGCGGGAGGCCTAGCGATGAGCAGTTCTTC. It encodes CASRASGRPSDEQFF. The chain uses TRBV28 and TRBJ2-1; 11 bases line up with TRBD2. Germline V gene lookup returns CDR1 MDHEN and CDR2 SYDVKM. The CDR3 is 15 amino acids. Germline trimming cut 6 bases from V and 8 bases from J; bases unmatched to any gene: 9.

The table lists this clonotype with many counts. V is TRBV5-1 and J is TRBJ2-7, with 7 bases that match TRBD1. This CDR3 contains 13 residues. Per germline, CDR1 SGHRS and CDR2 YFSETQ. The junction had 7 bases not matched to a gene; V was cut back by 4 bases and J by 6 bases. The CDR3 spells CASSPGQYGEQYF. In DNA form, the CDR3 reads TGCGCCAGCAGCCCGGGACAGTATGGCGAGCAGTACTTC.

This clonotype came up many times. The genes are TRBV20-1 and TRBJ2-3; the match to TRBD2 covers 11 bases. V gave up 6 bases and J gave up 1 base; unmatched junction bases: 3. CDR3 length: 14 amino acids. The germline CDR1 and CDR2 sequences are DFQATT and SNEGSKA (reference sequence). As DNA, the CDR3 is TGCAGTGCCAAGACTAGCGGGGGCACAGATACGCAGTATTTT. Encoded protein: CSAKTSGGTDTQYF.

J is TRBJ1-2 and V is TRBV9; 7 nucleotides line up with TRBD1. V shed 4 bases, J shed 6 bases, and the junction held 12 bases outside the gene matches. The CDR3 loop spans 15 amino acids. The V gene's germline CDR1 is SGDLS and CDR2 YYNGEE. CDR3 residues: CASSPLGGGKDGYTF. The CDR3 coding sequence is TGTGCCAGCAGCCCCCTGGGAGGGGGCAAGGATGGCTACACCTTC.

This clonotype has ten or more counts. The chain combines TRBV29-1 with TRBJ2-7; 9 bases line up with TRBD1. This CDR3 contains 12 residues. Germline V gene lookup returns CDR1 SQVTM and CDR2 ANQGSEA. The ends lost 5 bases at V and 2 bases at J; junction bases unmatched: 1. The DNA of the CDR3 is TGCAGCGTTCGACAGGGGGCCTACGAGCAGTACTTC. This encodes CSVRQGAYEQYF.

V usage is TRBV12-3 or TRBV12-4 and J usage is TRBJ1-6, with D unresolved. V was trimmed by 3 bases and J by 9 bases, leaving 12 bases between them. The CDR3 covers 14 residues. The CDR3 bases are TGTGCCAGCAGTTTGGCGATTGACATTTCACCCCTCCACTTT. Translating it yields CASSLAIDISPLHF.

The chain employs TRBV5-1 and TRBJ2-2; D is possibly TRBD2 (5 bases). The CDR3 runs to 14 residues. Trimming stripped 7 bases from V and 6 bases from J, with 16 bases between. CDR1 and CDR2 from the germline V gene are SGHRS and YFSETQ. This chain's CDR3 is CASREENNPGELFF. CDR3 nucleotide sequence: TGCGCCAGCCGGGAAGAGAATAACCCCGGGGAGCTGTTTTTT.

This clonotype has at least ten counts. The chain is built from TRBV14 and TRBJ2-4; D may be TRBD2 (5 bases). V shed 3 bases and J shed 6 bases, with 9 bases lying between them. The CDR3 extends over 13 amino acids. The germline gives CDR1 SGHDN, CDR2 FVKESK. In nucleotides, the CDR3 is TGTGCCAGCAGCCAGGCGGACTTAAACATTCAGTACTTC. The encoded protein is CASSQADLNIQYF.

In its sample, this clonotype was seen a few times. The chain joins TRBV3-1 to TRBJ2-3; TRBD2 matches 11 bases. The CDR3 totals 16 residues. The germline V gene has CDR1 LGHDT and CDR2 YNNKEL (reference sequence). V shed 1 base and J 5 bases; nucleotides not matched to a gene: 5. Here the CDR3 DNA reads TGTGCCAGCAGCCAAGGACTAGCGGGGCCATTAGATACGCAGTATTTT. Protein: CASSQGLAGPLDTQYF.

This clonotype was observed many times. This sequence joins TRBV5-6 and TRBJ2-5; D is perhaps TRBD1 (5 bases). CDR1 and CDR2 from the germline V gene are SGHDT and YYEEEE. CDR3 length: 12 residues. V shed 4 bases and J shed 7 bases, with 11 bases lying between them. DNA for the CDR3: TGTGCCAGCAGCCCCGACCAGGGGACCCAGTACTTC. Translated, it gives CASSPDQGTQYF.

The V and J genes are TRBV28 and TRBJ1-1, with D possibly being TRBD1 (6 bases). CDR3 size: 14 residues. Germline V lookup: CDR1 MDHEN, CDR2 SYDVKM. The V and J ends lost 10 bases and 9 bases respectively, with 24 bases between them. The CDR3 sequence: CATIEKTAGEQAFF. The DNA for the CDR3 is TGTGCCACCATCGAGAAAACGGCAGGGGAGCAAGCTTTCTTT.

The chain employs TRBV5-1 and TRBJ2-1, with D perhaps matching TRBD2 (6 bases). Trimming removed 5 bases from V and 6 bases from J, with 18 bases in between. Germline values: CDR1 SGHRS, CDR2 YFSETQ. The CDR3 runs 15 residues. CDR3 DNA: TGCGCCAGCAGTCATCAGGGAGGTGAGACCAATGAGCAGTTCTTC. Translation: CASSHQGGETNEQFF.

V is TRBV11-2 and J is TRBJ2-2; 8 bases fit TRBD1. From germline, CDR1 is SGHAT and CDR2 FQNNGV. Unmatched junction bases numbered 7, after V lost 2 bases and J lost 5 bases. This CDR3 contains 16 residues. CDR3 residues: CASSLTGGYGTGELFF. Here the CDR3 DNA reads TGTGCCAGCAGCTTAACAGGGGGATATGGGACCGGGGAGCTGTTTTTT.

This clonotype occurred a few times. The CDR3 DNA sequence: TGTGCCAGTAGTGTTTTGTTAGCGGTCACCGGGGAGCTGTTTTTT. Encoded protein: CASSVLLAVTGELFF. The chain is built from TRBV19 and TRBJ2-2; the D gene is possibly TRBD2 (6 bases). Trimming left V 5 bases short and J 4 bases short, with 14 bases between. The CDR3 spans 15 residues. Germline assignment: CDR1 LNHDA and CDR2 SQIVND (reference sequence).